Described below is a single T cell receptor beta chain sequence and its context. Its antigen is as yet unknown. This entry comes from a study of early T cells in non-severe SARS-CoV-2 infection. Study details: Chains were not paired, and sequencing was done on bulk RNA from unsorted whole blood. Notes on the study in general: The VDJdb matching leaned toward anti-spike CD8 responses and overlooked private and CD4 specificities.

Unique molecular identifiers were affixed to single, distinct cDNA molecules. One entry per CDR3 protein, called by TCRdb with MiXCR from the 5' RACE reads. The sample carries just under 65,000 distinct CDR3 sequences, around 12% recorded once. The V end lost 7 bases, the J end lost 0 bases, and 7 bases lay between the germline ends. CDR3 length: 13 amino acids. Germline CDR1 is LNHDA and CDR2 is SQIVND (reference sequence). The TCR comes from an adult who was a healthcare worker with PCR-confirmed SARS-CoV-2 infection or an uninfected control (not recorded which). J is TRBJ1-3 and V is TRBV19; D not resolved. What was sequenced was whole blood. The CDR3 loop reads CASTSVSGNTIYF. CDR3 nucleotide sequence: TGTGCCAGTACCTCGGTCTCTGGAAACACCATATATTTT.